This T cell receptor (beta chain) appears in the sequencing data of a study of blood T cell repertoires in COVID-19. Study as a whole: Donors in the United States, Italy and Spain gave samples during acute or convalescent COVID-19. In each case, the material was cDNA or gDNA derived from T cells, B-cell-depleted T cells, or PBMCs.

During active infection, Seattle patients enrolled and were then monitored through disease. V lost 0 bases, J lost 5 bases, and 8 bases lay in between. The CDR3 sequence is 13 residues long. Germline CDR1 and CDR2: SGDLS and YYNGEE. Authors' data handling: Amplification of reference gene primers provided the estimated nucleated cell counts. Measured with immunoSEQ multiplex PCR; TCRdb has only the in-frame clones, and not every one. V, J and clone size derive from that table, while D and trimming were established from the DNA sequence. This sample has about 240,000 clones, with 82% found just once. This sequence was found in an elderly woman with COVID-19, enrolled during active disease. The chain recombines TRBV9 with TRBJ1-1, with a possible D match to TRBD1 (5 bases). The sample taken for sequencing was peripheral blood. DNA of the CDR3: TGTGCCAGCAGCGTAGATACAGGTACTGAAGCTTTCTTT. This codes for CASSVDTGTEAFF.